The clone carrying this T cell receptor beta chain has just a few counts. This sample was taken from a study of T cell responses to AZD1222 COVID-19 vaccine. This table comes from immunoSEQ multiplex PCR, and its TCRdb copy is limited to in-frame clones, with some not included. The sample yields some 95,000 clones, 65% to 90% seen once. This CDR3 comprises 15 residues. The V gene's germline CDR1 is SGHRS and CDR2 YFSETQ. Trimming at V came to 4 bases and at J to 0 bases, leaving 4 bases not matched to a gene. Sequences were derived from peripheral blood, sampled on day 0 of AZD1222 vaccination. The V call is TRBV5-1, the J call TRBJ1-5, with 7 bases identical to TRBD1. This clonotype was obtained from an adult in good health. CDR3 coding DNA: TGCGCCAGCAGCGCGACAGGGCTTAGCAATCAGCCCCAGCATTTT. Protein: CASSATGLSNQPQHF.